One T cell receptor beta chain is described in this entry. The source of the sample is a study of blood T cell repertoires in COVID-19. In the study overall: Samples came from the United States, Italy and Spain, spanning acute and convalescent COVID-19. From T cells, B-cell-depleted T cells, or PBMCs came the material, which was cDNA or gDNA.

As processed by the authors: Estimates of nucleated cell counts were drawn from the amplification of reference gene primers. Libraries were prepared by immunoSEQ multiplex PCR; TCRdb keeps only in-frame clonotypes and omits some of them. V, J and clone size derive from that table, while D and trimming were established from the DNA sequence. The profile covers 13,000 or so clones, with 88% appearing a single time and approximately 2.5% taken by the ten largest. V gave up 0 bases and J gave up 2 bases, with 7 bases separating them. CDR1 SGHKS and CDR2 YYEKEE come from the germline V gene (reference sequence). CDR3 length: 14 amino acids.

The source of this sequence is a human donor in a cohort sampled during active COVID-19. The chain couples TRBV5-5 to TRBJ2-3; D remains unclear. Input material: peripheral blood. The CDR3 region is CASSLEVATDTQYF. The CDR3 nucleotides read TGTGCCAGCAGCTTGGAGGTAGCCACAGATACGCAGTATTTT.